This T cell receptor (beta chain) was identified during a study of regulatory T cells in long-lasting Graves disease. Libraries of TCR beta came from iRepertoire HTBI primers plus Arm-PCR of CDR3 regions. In TCRdb, the multiplex PCR reads were re-called with MiXCR into one record per CDR3 protein. Found here are hundreds of thousands of distinct CDR3 sequences, about 16% of them singletons; the top ten hold approximately 25%. As concerns this clonotype: What it binds is unknown.

The CDR3 sequence is 15 residues long. CDR1 is LGHNA, CDR2 YNFKEQ, per germline. The V gene lost 0 bases and the J gene lost 1 base, with 7 bases spanning the gap. Regarding the study as a whole: Persistent disease exhibited a predilection for TRBV28, TRBJ1-2 and TRBJ2-5.

Time point: newly diagnosed GD, antithyroid drugs for less than 3 months. PBMC RNA served as the TCR library source. This sample also appeared in a second study, on T cells in Graves' hyperthyroidism and ophthalmopathy. That work states: A set of HTBI primers served as the primers for a first-round RT-PCR of the TCR CDR3.

The source material was peripheral blood mononuclear cells (PBMCs), sampled at new diagnosis, from a patient treated with antithyroid drugs. This sequence originates from a woman aged 35-65 years with Graves disease. J is TRBJ1-5 and V is TRBV4-2, with no clear D. The CDR3 is CASSQDRSSNQPQHF. The CDR3 coding sequence is TGTGCCAGCAGCCAAGATAGATCCAGCAATCAGCCCCAGCATTTT.